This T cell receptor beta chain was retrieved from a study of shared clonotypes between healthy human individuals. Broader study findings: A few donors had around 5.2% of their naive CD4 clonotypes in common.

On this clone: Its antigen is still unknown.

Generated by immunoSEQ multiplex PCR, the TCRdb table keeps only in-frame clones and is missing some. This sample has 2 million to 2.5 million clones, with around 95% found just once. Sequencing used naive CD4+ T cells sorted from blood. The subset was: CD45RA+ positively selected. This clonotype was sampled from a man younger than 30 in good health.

CDR3 sequence (DNA): TGTGCCAGCAGTGAACCAGGTAGAGGACTCGATCAGCCCCAGCATTTT. Its translation is CASSEPGRGLDQPQHF. The chain has TRBV6-1 and TRBJ1-5, with no clear D. This CDR3 is 16 amino acids long. V was cut by 2 bases and J by 5 bases, with 16 bases left in between. Germline-derived CDR1 and CDR2 are MNHNS and SASEGT.